The rows below give T cell receptor beta chains drawn from one sample of a study of blood T cell repertoires in COVID-19. Using immunoSEQ multiplex PCR, the repertoire was profiled, and TCRdb retains in-frame clones only, with some absent. The sample holds 120,000 to 150,000 clones, around 76% seen once. The sample comprised peripheral blood. All receptors come from a man in his sixties with acute or convalescent COVID-19. CDR3s include the opening cysteine and the closing phenylalanine or tryptophan. D genes are given only for firm matches. The listing skips clone size in some rows; elsewhere it reads once, few, many or a size class.

CDR3 DNA: TGTGCCAGCAGCTTACAGGGGGCGACTGAAAAACTGTTTTTT
CDR3 protein: CASSLQGATEKLFF
J gene: TRBJ1-4
clone size: few
D gene: TRBD1
V gene: TRBV5-4

CDR3 DNA: TGTGCCACCAGTGACGGTACTAGCGGGAGCAATGAGCAGTTCTTC
CDR3 protein: CATSDGTSGSNEQFF
J gene: TRBJ2-1
clone size: few
D gene: TRBD2
V gene: TRBV24-1

CDR3 DNA: TGTGCCAGCAGCAAGAGGGACAGGGGAAACACTGAAGCTTTCTTT
CDR3 protein: CASSKRDRGNTEAFF
J gene: TRBJ1-1
clone size: NA
D gene: NA
V gene: TRBV21-1

CDR3 DNA: TGTGCCAGCAGCCAAGGACTTACCAAAAACATTCAGTACTTC
CDR3 protein: CASSQGLTKNIQYF
J gene: TRBJ2-4
clone size: NA
D gene: NA
V gene: TRBV3-1/TRBV3-2

CDR3 DNA: TGTGCCAGCAGTGAATGTTGGGGACAGGGGACTGAAGCTTTCTTT
CDR3 protein: CASSECWGQGTEAFF
J gene: TRBJ1-1
clone size: once
D gene: TRBD1
V gene: TRBV25-1

CDR3 DNA: TGTGCCACCAGTGGCGCCACCGGGACAGGGTCCTACGAGCAGTACTTC
CDR3 protein: CATSGATGTGSYEQYF
J gene: TRBJ2-7
clone size: NA
D gene: TRBD1
V gene: TRBV24-1

CDR3 DNA: TGTGCCAGCAGCGTAACTAGCGGGGGAGAGACCCAGTACTTC
CDR3 protein: CASSVTSGGETQYF
J gene: TRBJ2-5
clone size: NA
D gene: TRBD2
V gene: TRBV9

CDR3 DNA: TGTGCCAGCAGACCAGCGGGAGGGCCCCACGAGCAGTACTTC
CDR3 protein: CASRPAGGPHEQYF
J gene: TRBJ2-7
clone size: NA
D gene: TRBD2
V gene: TRBV3-1/TRBV3-2

CDR3 DNA: TGTGCCAGCAGACAACAGGGGTACAATGAGCAGTTCTTC
CDR3 protein: CASRQQGYNEQFF
J gene: TRBJ2-1
clone size: NA
D gene: TRBD1
V gene: TRBV27

CDR3 DNA: TGTGCTAGCAGCTCCAAGCGGGACAGGGACCAAGAGACCCAGTACTTC
CDR3 protein: CASSSKRDRDQETQYF
J gene: TRBJ2-5
clone size: NA
D gene: TRBD1
V gene: TRBV7-7

CDR3 DNA: TGTGCCAGCTCACCGGACAGGTCGAACACTGAAGCTTTCTTT
CDR3 protein: CASSPDRSNTEAFF
J gene: TRBJ1-1
clone size: NA
D gene: TRBD1
V gene: TRBV18

CDR3 DNA: TGTGCCAGCAGTTTAGAGGCTAGCTACGAGCAGTACTTC
CDR3 protein: CASSLEASYEQYF
J gene: TRBJ2-7
clone size: NA
D gene: NA
V gene: TRBV12-3/TRBV12-4

CDR3 DNA: TGTGCCAGCAGCCCCCCGGGACTAGCGGGGGTTCACATTCAGTACTTC
CDR3 protein: CASSPPGLAGVHIQYF
J gene: TRBJ2-4
clone size: NA
D gene: TRBD2
V gene: TRBV7-2

CDR3 DNA: TGTGCCAGTAGTGAACTAGCGGGAGAGCAGTTCTTC
CDR3 protein: CASSELAGEQFF
J gene: TRBJ2-1
clone size: few
D gene: TRBD2
V gene: TRBV19

CDR3 DNA: TGTGCCAGTAGTATAAAGGGAGGGAATTACATTCAGTACTTC
CDR3 protein: CASSIKGGNYIQYF
J gene: TRBJ2-4
clone size: NA
D gene: TRBD2
V gene: TRBV19

CDR3 DNA: TGTGCCTGGAGTGTGCGGGAGGGCCGCAGGCAGTTCTTC
CDR3 protein: CAWSVREGRRQFF
J gene: TRBJ2-1
clone size: NA
D gene: TRBD2
V gene: TRBV30

CDR3 DNA: TGTGCCAGCAGTTTAGGGATTTCGGGTGGCTACACCTTC
CDR3 protein: CASSLGISGGYTF
J gene: TRBJ1-2
clone size: many
D gene: NA
V gene: TRBV12-3/TRBV12-4

CDR3 DNA: TGTGCCAGCAGAGCCGGGACTAGCGAGCGCACAGATACGCAGTATTTT
CDR3 protein: CASRAGTSERTDTQYF
J gene: TRBJ2-3
clone size: NA
D gene: TRBD2
V gene: TRBV5-4

CDR3 DNA: TGTGCCAGCTCACTCTGGGCACGGAACACTGAAGCTTTCTTT
CDR3 protein: CASSLWARNTEAFF
J gene: TRBJ1-1
clone size: NA
D gene: NA
V gene: TRBV18

CDR3 DNA: TGTGCCAGCAGCTCGCCTAGCGGGAGTCTCCCCGGGGAGCTGTTTTTT
CDR3 protein: CASSSPSGSLPGELFF
J gene: TRBJ2-2
clone size: NA
D gene: TRBD2
V gene: TRBV9

CDR3 DNA: TGCGCCAGCAGTGAGTTGACAGGCTACACTTACAATGAGCAGTTCTTC
CDR3 protein: CASSELTGYTYNEQFF
J gene: TRBJ2-1
clone size: NA
D gene: NA
V gene: TRBV10-1

CDR3 DNA: TGTGCCAGCAGTTTTAGCAGGGGGCGAGGCTATGGCTACACCTTC
CDR3 protein: CASSFSRGRGYGYTF
J gene: TRBJ1-2
clone size: once
D gene: TRBD1
V gene: TRBV28

CDR3 DNA: TGTGCCAGCTCACCACCTTCAGGAAAGAATACGCAGTATTTT
CDR3 protein: CASSPPSGKNTQYF
J gene: TRBJ2-3
clone size: NA
D gene: NA
V gene: TRBV18

CDR3 DNA: TGTGCCAGCTCACCACTCGGCCAGGAGGCAGATACGCAGTATTTT
CDR3 protein: CASSPLGQEADTQYF
J gene: TRBJ2-3
clone size: NA
D gene: NA
V gene: TRBV18

CDR3 DNA: TGCAGCGCCAGGGGGAGCACTGAAGCTTTCTTT
CDR3 protein: CSARGSTEAFF
J gene: TRBJ1-1
clone size: NA
D gene: TRBD1
V gene: TRBV29-1

CDR3 DNA: TGTGCCAGCAGCTTGAGGGAGGTCTCGGTCGAGCAGTACTTC
CDR3 protein: CASSLREVSVEQYF
J gene: TRBJ2-7
clone size: NA
D gene: NA
V gene: TRBV11-2

CDR3 DNA: TGCGCCAGCAGCTTGGACCCCCGGACAGCTGGAGGAGAGACCCAGTACTTC
CDR3 protein: CASSLDPRTAGGETQYF
J gene: TRBJ2-5
clone size: NA
D gene: NA
V gene: TRBV5-1